In its sample, the clone carrying this T cell receptor beta chain was seen once. Its target is unknown. Assay used: immunoSEQ multiplex PCR; TCRdb lists only in-frame clones, some missing. The sample consists of 76,000 or so clones, 65% to 90% of them appearing once. This record belongs to a study of OX40 agonist ivuxolimab in advanced cancers. Study overall: Treatment of patients was with ivuxolimab, an agonistic anti-OX40 (CD134) antibody. There were three patients with partial responses, one having hepatocellular carcinoma and two cutaneous melanoma. General study points: Normalized T-cell clonal expansion was also low in a subset of nonresponders. Clonal expansion by week 6 occurred in CD4+ and CD8+ blood T cells (at 0.1 to 3.0 mg/kg).

The germline V gene encodes CDR1 SGHDT and CDR2 YYEEEE. This CDR3 has 14 residues. Trimming shortened V by 3 bases and J by 2 bases, and 11 bases separated the two germline ends. The sequence derives from an adult with an advanced solid tumor such as melanoma, head and neck, liver or kidney cancer. The material sequenced was CD4+ or CD8+ T cells sorted from blood, taken in a trial of the OX40 agonist ivuxolimab. The J gene is TRBJ1-2, the V gene TRBV5-6; no clear D. CDR3 amino acids: CASSSIDLNYGYTF. CDR3 sequence (DNA): TGTGCCAGCAGCTCGATCGACCTGAACTATGGCTACACCTTC.